Presented here are 21 T cell receptor beta chains from one specimen sequenced in a study of cytomegalovirus exposure and HLA in healthy donors. PCR amplification relied on 60 Vbeta primers (plus 13 Jbeta primers). The method was immunoSEQ multiplex PCR; TCRdb's version includes in-frame clones alone and lacks a portion of them. The profile covers 120,000 to 150,000 clones, with roughly four fifths appearing a single time and around 1.5% taken by the ten largest. The source material was PBMCs. These receptors came from a female donor in good health and CMV-seronegative.

This clone was counted between two and nine times. The V and J genes are TRBV19 and TRBJ1-1; D possibly corresponds to TRBD1 (5 bases). The V and J ends lost 5 bases and 4 bases respectively, with 17 bases between them. This CDR3 has 15 residues. Germline loops: CDR1 LNHDA, CDR2 SQIVND (reference sequence). CDR3 DNA: TGTGCCAGTAGTGACATCAAGAGGGGAGGCACTGAAGCTTTCTTT. This encodes CASSDIKRGGTEAFF.

The genes are TRBV19 and TRBJ1-1; TRBD1 matches 11 bases. The CDR3 has 15 amino acids. V dropped 6 bases and J dropped 3; count of bases not matched to a gene: 6. The germline V gene has CDR1 LNHDA and CDR2 SQIVND (reference sequence). The chain's CDR3 is CASSRWGQGDTEAFF. The DNA of the CDR3 is TGTGCCAGTAGCCGGTGGGGACAGGGGGACACTGAAGCTTTCTTT. The whole variable domain, filled in from reference TRBV19 and TRBJ1-1, reads DGGITQSPKYLFRKEGQNVTLSCEQNLNHDAMYWYRQDPGQGLRLIYYSQIVNDFQKGDIAEGYSVSREKKESFPLTVTSAQKNPTAFYLCASSRWGQGDTEAFFGQGTRLTVV.

The gene calls are TRBV15 and TRBJ2-5, with 8 positions matching TRBD1. From germline, CDR1 is LNHNV and CDR2 YYDKDF (reference sequence). The CDR3 covers 15 residues. V was clipped by 3 bases and J by 2 bases; unmatched bases: 5. CDR3 bases: TGTGCCACCAGCAGTGGGTGGGACAGGCAAGAGACCCAGTACTTC. It encodes CATSSGWDRQETQYF.

The table lists this clone with a count of one. V usage is TRBV7-2 and J usage is TRBJ1-1; a possible D gene is TRBD1 (6 bases). The CDR3 runs 16 residues. Germline V lookup: CDR1 SGHTA, CDR2 FQGNSA. Trimming cost V 5 bases and J 10 bases, with 26 bases left between them. In nucleotides, the CDR3 is TGTGCCAGCAGCGGCCAACCTTTGAGGACAGCCGTGAGAGCTTTCTTT. Translating gives CASSGQPLRTAVRAFF. The whole variable domain, filled in from reference TRBV7-2 and TRBJ1-1, reads GAGVSQSPSNKVTEKGKDVELRCDPISGHTALYWYRQSLGQGLEFLIYFQGNSAPDKSGLPSDRFSAERTGGSVSTLTIQRTQQEDSAVYLCASSGQPLRTAVRAFFGQGTRLTVV.

V is TRBV10-2 and J is TRBJ2-2; 15 nucleotides line up with TRBD2. Germline V gene data show CDR1 as WSHSY and CDR2 as SAAADI. The V and J ends lost 6 bases and 6 bases, in that order; junction bases with no gene match: 11. The length of the CDR3 is 18 residues. CDR3 amino acids: CASRKGTSGRRGPGELFF. In DNA, the CDR3 is TGCGCCAGCAGGAAAGGGACTAGCGGGAGGAGGGGCCCCGGGGAGCTGTTTTTT.

V and J are TRBV5-1 and TRBJ2-3, with TRBD1 identical over 10 bases. This CDR3 region has 16 residues. Germline V gene lookup returns CDR1 SGHRS and CDR2 YFSETQ. V shed 2 bases and J 2 bases; nucleotides not matched to a gene: 5. The CDR3 DNA follows: TGCGCCAGCAGCTTTGGGGACAGGGGCTACACAGATACGCAGTATTTT. This codes for CASSFGDRGYTDTQYF. Full variable domain (remainder filled in from reference TRBV5-1 and TRBJ2-3): KAGVTQTPRYLIKTRGQQVTLSCSPISGHRSVSWYQQTPGQGLQFLFEYFSETQRNKGNFPGRFSGRQFSNSRSEMNVSTLELGDSALYLCASSFGDRGYTDTQYFGPGTRLTVL.

The chain recombines TRBV6-1 with TRBJ1-1, with 8 nucleotides matching TRBD1. Trimming at V came to 2 bases and at J to 5 bases, leaving 10 bases not matched to a gene. CDR1 is MNHNS and CDR2 is SASEGT in the germline V gene. The CDR3 length is 16 residues. The CDR3 DNA follows: TGTGCCAGCAGTGAAACCCCGACAGGGGTCGGAACTGAAGCTTTCTTT. It translates to CASSETPTGVGTEAFF.

V gene TRBV19 combines with J gene TRBJ2-3; 10 bases are a match to TRBD2. J lost 2 bases, V lost 5 bases, and 4 bases had no gene match. This CDR3 is 15 amino acids long. Germline CDR1 is LNHDA and CDR2 is SQIVND (reference sequence). The CDR3 coding sequence is TGTGCCAGTAGTCGAGGGACTAGCGTCACAGATACGCAGTATTTT. It yields the protein CASSRGTSVTDTQYF.

The chain employs TRBV5-1 and TRBJ2-3, with a tentative D call TRBD2 (5 bases). V was trimmed by 2 bases and J by 1 base, leaving 14 bases between them. The germline V gene has CDR1 SGHRS and CDR2 YFSETQ. CDR3 length: 16 amino acids. The CDR3 nucleotides read TGCGCCAGCAGCTTTCGAGCCGTGGAGGGCACAGATACGCAGTATTTT. Protein sequence: CASSFRAVEGTDTQYF. Variable domain in full (rest from reference TRBV5-1 and TRBJ2-3): KAGVTQTPRYLIKTRGQQVTLSCSPISGHRSVSWYQQTPGQGLQFLFEYFSETQRNKGNFPGRFSGRQFSNSRSEMNVSTLELGDSALYLCASSFRAVEGTDTQYFGPGTRLTVL.

This clone turned up a few times. The chain combines TRBV7-9 with TRBJ2-5; the match to TRBD1 covers 8 bases. The DNA matches TRBJ2-7 better at its end, which makes the J call doubtful. Germline values: CDR1 SEHNR, CDR2 FQNEAQ (reference sequence). This CDR3 contains 16 residues. The CDR3 DNA sequence: TGTGCCAGCAGCTTAGTCGGGACAGGAGACGCCTACGAGCAGTACTTC. It translates to CASSLVGTGDAYEQYF.

The rearrangement links TRBV27 to TRBJ2-3; 9 bases match TRBD2. CDR3 length: 19 amino acids. V lost 4 bases and J lost 0; bases outside the gene matches: 14. Germline V gene data show CDR1 as MNHEY and CDR2 as SMNVEV (reference sequence). The CDR3: CASSSQTSGLTPSTDTQYF. The CDR3 DNA reads TGTGCCAGCAGTTCCCAGACTAGCGGTTTAACTCCTAGCACAGATACGCAGTATTTT.

The chain has TRBV5-1 and TRBJ2-5; D is unresolved. This CDR3 region has 12 residues. Trimming took off 5 bases at V and 0 bases at J, with 5 bases between the two ends. Germline V gives CDR1 SGHRS, CDR2 YFSETQ. CDR3 nucleotides: TGCGCCAGCAGTCTAGACCAAGAGACCCAGTACTTC. Translated: CASSLDQETQYF.

This clone was detected many times. The chain links TRBV9 to TRBJ1-2; a possible D gene is TRBD1 (6 bases). Trimming removed 2 bases at V and 7 bases at J, with 15 bases between. The CDR3 loop spans 14 amino acids. From germline, CDR1 is SGDLS and CDR2 YYNGEE. The CDR3 nucleotides read TGTGCCAGCAGCGTGGCCGCACAGGGCAGTGGCTACACCTTC. It is translated as CASSVAAQGSGYTF.

This clone was detected once. V is TRBV6-6 and J is TRBJ1-1, with D tentatively TRBD1 (5 bases). Looked up from germline, CDR1 is MNHNY and CDR2 is SVGAGI (reference sequence). CDR3 length: 14 amino acids. V shed 2 bases and J shed 3 bases, with 10 bases lying between them. The CDR3 here is CASSYQGLHTEAFF. DNA of the CDR3: TGTGCCAGCAGTTACCAGGGTCTGCACACTGAAGCTTTCTTT.

The rearrangement links TRBV2 to TRBJ1-5; D remains ambiguous. Deletions cut 7 bases from V and 0 bases from J, with 7 bases between. The CDR3 totals 13 residues. Germline assignment: CDR1 SNHLY and CDR2 FYNNEI. The CDR3 is CASTKISNQPQHF. Here the CDR3 DNA reads TGTGCCAGCACTAAAATTAGCAATCAGCCCCAGCATTTT.

The chain is built from TRBV6-1 and TRBJ1-2; 7 bases map to TRBD1. Germline V lookup: CDR1 MNHNS, CDR2 SASEGT. The V and J ends lost 5 bases and 4 bases, in that order; junction bases with no gene match: 7. The CDR3 extends over 14 amino acids. The CDR3 DNA reads TGTGCCAGCAGTTCCCCGGACAGGATCTATGGCTACACCTTC. Its protein product is CASSSPDRIYGYTF.

The chain joins TRBV2 to TRBJ2-1; D possibly corresponds to TRBD2 (5 bases). Germline V gives CDR1 SNHLY, CDR2 FYNNEI. The CDR3 consists of 13 residues. Trimming took off 6 bases at V and 5 bases at J, with 11 bases between the two ends. CDR3 region: CASSTTRDNEQFF. CDR3 bases: TGTGCCAGCAGCACCACTAGAGACAATGAGCAGTTCTTC.

The chain uses TRBV11-3 and TRBJ2-7, with D possibly TRBD1 on 6 matching bases. CDR3 length: 12 residues. V was trimmed by 4 bases and J by 5 bases, leaving 9 bases between them. Looked up from germline, CDR1 is SGHNT and CDR2 is YENEEA. The chain's CDR3 is CASSYTGNEQYF. The CDR3 DNA is TGTGCCAGCAGCTACACAGGGAACGAGCAGTACTTC.

This chain links TRBV5-1 with TRBJ1-5; 9 nucleotides match TRBD1. The CDR3 loop spans 14 amino acids. Germline CDR1 is SGHRS and CDR2 is YFSETQ. The ends lost 4 bases at V and 5 bases at J; junction bases unmatched: 4. CDR3 region: CASSLDRGDQPQHF. The CDR3 DNA is TGCGCCAGCAGCCTGGACAGGGGCGATCAGCCCCAGCATTTT.

This clone was counted only a few times. V is TRBV6-1 and J is TRBJ1-1, with 7 nucleotides matching TRBD1. With 3 bases clipped from V and 9 bases from J, the junction kept 4 bases outside the gene matches. Germline values: CDR1 MNHNS, CDR2 SASEGT. The CDR3 consists of 12 residues. The CDR3 region is CASSELTGQAFF. As DNA, the CDR3 is TGTGCCAGCAGTGAGTTGACAGGGCAAGCTTTCTTT.

This clone was counted once. The V call is TRBV15, the J call TRBJ1-5, with D possibly matching TRBD1 (5 bases). Germline V CDR1 and CDR2: LNHNV, YYDKDF (reference sequence). The CDR3 is 13 amino acids. V lost 2 bases, J lost 4 bases, and 6 bases lay in between. CDR3 amino acids: CATSRQGNQPQHF. The CDR3 nucleotides read TGTGCCACCAGCAGACAGGGTAATCAGCCCCAGCATTTT. Combining the CDR3 with reference TRBV15 and TRBJ1-5 gives the whole variable domain DAMVIQNPRYQVTQFGKPVTLSCSQTLNHNVMYWYQQKSSQAPKLLFHYYDKDFNNEADTPDNFQSRRPNTSFCFLDIRSPGLGDTAMYLCATSRQGNQPQHFGDGTRLSIL.